This section outlines one T cell receptor (beta chain) sequence together with its context. Its antigen specificity is not known. Base qualities are missing; no much larger clone stands one base away. The data were taken from a study of beta chain features in type 1 diabetes (dated by TCRdb to about 2018). Background on the whole study: Patients and healthy donors did not differ in mean age, gender distribution, total cell number or subset yield. Across all samples, roughly 110,000,000 sorted cells were examined, and cell number per subset correlated strongly with RNA yield. In the study, recently diagnosed type 1 diabetes patients and matched healthy donors were compared on the TCRB repertoires of their sorted circulating CD4+ T cell subsets. Whereas all 28 donors provided naive and central memory subsets, regulatory and stem cell-like memory subsets were isolated from just 8 patients and roughly 8 healthy donors.

Overall study outcomes, separate from this receptor: HLA sub-analyses involved small numbers of individuals, so any influence of HLA type on TCRB rearrangement remained unresolved. A moderate but significant shortening of TCRB CDR3 length was observed in type 1 diabetes patients in all four CD4+ subsets. PCR may preferentially amplify shorter templates, but because patient and control samples were amplified and corrected together, any resulting skew would affect both groups equally. The naive, central memory and regulatory TCRB repertoires appeared to resemble one another more closely among patients than among healthy donors. At VDJ recombination sites, patients with type 1 diabetes made fewer insertions and deleted more nucleotides, a pattern implying thymic rearrangement abnormalities. Because cDNA rather than genomic DNA was sequenced, highly expressing activated cells could have been over-represented, although no difference in activation and CD3 levels was found between groups.

Trimming takes 6 bases off V and 7 bases off J; junction bases not matched to a gene: 8. From cysteine to phenylalanine, the CDR3 is 16 amino acids long. The sequence is cut down to CDR3 DNA, 48 bases in frame from base 1. As encoded in the germline V gene (reference sequence), CDR1 is MNHEY while CDR2 is SMNVEV. Each donor gave one peripheral blood draw, averaging roughly 0.11 L, which was collected into heparinised tubes. A BD FACSAria II and a panel including CD45RO, CCR7, CD25, CD127, CD95 and CD27 were used to sort naive, central memory, regulatory and stem cell-like memory CD4+ T cells. Purity was above 95% for every sorted population. PBMCs were isolated immediately by Lymphoprep density gradient centrifugation and stained directly without culture. So that batch effects would be minimized, each experiment stained and sorted samples in pairs, pairing one healthy donor with one patient. The entire isolated RNA was reverse transcribed using the High Capacity cDNA Reverse Transcription Kit, and thus expressed TCRB transcripts were sequenced. Deep immunoSEQ sequencing was applied to naive, central memory and regulatory T cell samples, giving an average of roughly 3.6 million total reads per sample. Sorted cells were lysed in RLT buffer and RNA was extracted with DNase-treated RNeasy Micro or Mini kits, depending on cell number. To prevent cross-contamination, each cell subset was processed individually, whereas patient and healthy donor samples were processed jointly. TCRB sequences were amplified from cDNA with the immunoSEQ multiplex PCR, producing 87-bp fragments spanning the CDR3 region. Sequencing of the amplicons was done on the Illumina HiSeq platform. The paper's data handling went like this. PCR bias was computationally corrected using synthetic template baselines, reads within Hamming distance 2 were collapsed, and singletons that could not be merged were discarded. By aligning reads against IMGT, V, D and J genes, CDR3 length, and insertions or deletions at six rearrangement sites were assigned. Clonotype counts were normalized to sorted cell number within each subset before computing true diversity and Gini coefficients with the tcR R package. The overlap coefficient, calculated on TCRB nucleotide sequences, was used to quantify repertoire sharing. Out-of-frame TCRB sequences from naive cells were analyzed as a proxy for the pre-selection repertoire. In its TCRdb copy, this immuneACCESS table keeps in-frame sequences only and misses some clones. Where compared with another copy, unresolved V genes explain less than half of these, and the others have no known cause. D and trimming come from the DNA, and the V and J calls and clone size come from that table. Here the sample has about 270,000 clones; roughly an eighth occur a single time. The top ten hold less than 0.02% of the sample.

This receptor was obtained from a man younger than 40 with type 1 diabetes. What was sequenced was naive CD4+ T cells from blood. The intended sense of this specimen's cell subset or site label: true naive CD4+ T cells. The sequence links TRBV27 to TRBJ2-1, with 14 bases aligning to TRBD2. Here is the DNA: TGTGCCAGCAGGCGGCCGGGACTAGCGGGAGTGAATGAGCAGTTCTTC. This translates into CASRRPGLAGVNEQFF.